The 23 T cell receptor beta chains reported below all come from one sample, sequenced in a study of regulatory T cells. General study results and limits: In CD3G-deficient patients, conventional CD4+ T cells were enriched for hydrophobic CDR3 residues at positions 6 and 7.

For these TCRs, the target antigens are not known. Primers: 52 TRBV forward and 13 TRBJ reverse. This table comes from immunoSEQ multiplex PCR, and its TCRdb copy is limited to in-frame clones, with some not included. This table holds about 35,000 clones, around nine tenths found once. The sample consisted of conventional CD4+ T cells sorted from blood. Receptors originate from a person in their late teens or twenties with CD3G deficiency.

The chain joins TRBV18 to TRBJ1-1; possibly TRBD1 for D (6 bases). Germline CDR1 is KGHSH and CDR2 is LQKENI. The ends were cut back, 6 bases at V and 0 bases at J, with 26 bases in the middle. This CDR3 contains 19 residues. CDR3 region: CASSRRGKMVIVMNTEAFF. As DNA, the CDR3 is TGTGCCAGCTCTAGAAGGGGGAAGATGGTGATAGTCATGAACACTGAAGCTTTCTTT. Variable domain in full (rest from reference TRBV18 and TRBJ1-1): NAGVMQNPRHLVRRRGQEARLRCSPMKGHSHVYWYRQLPEEGLKFMVYLQKENIIDESGMPKERFSAEFPKEGPSILRIQQVVRGDSAAYFCASSRRGKMVIVMNTEAFFGQGTRLTVV.

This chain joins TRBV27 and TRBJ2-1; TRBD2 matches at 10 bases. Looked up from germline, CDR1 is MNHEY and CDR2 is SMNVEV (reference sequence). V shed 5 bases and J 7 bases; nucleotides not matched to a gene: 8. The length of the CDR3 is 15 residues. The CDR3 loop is CASSHQRGGRNEQFF. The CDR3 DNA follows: TGTGCCAGCAGTCATCAGCGGGGGGGCCGAAATGAGCAGTTCTTC.

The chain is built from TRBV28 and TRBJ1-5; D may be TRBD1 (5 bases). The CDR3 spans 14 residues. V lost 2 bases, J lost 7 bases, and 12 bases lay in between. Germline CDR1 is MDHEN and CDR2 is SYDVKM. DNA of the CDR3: TGTGCCAGCAGTTTAGGGGCAGGAAGACAGCCCCAGCATTTT. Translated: CASSLGAGRQPQHF.

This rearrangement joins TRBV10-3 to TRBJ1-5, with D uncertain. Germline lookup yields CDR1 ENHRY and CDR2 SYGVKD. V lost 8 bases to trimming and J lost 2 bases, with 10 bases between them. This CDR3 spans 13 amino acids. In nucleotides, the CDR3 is TGTGCCATCTCTCCGAGTGGCAATCAGCCCCAGCATTTT. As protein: CAISPSGNQPQHF.

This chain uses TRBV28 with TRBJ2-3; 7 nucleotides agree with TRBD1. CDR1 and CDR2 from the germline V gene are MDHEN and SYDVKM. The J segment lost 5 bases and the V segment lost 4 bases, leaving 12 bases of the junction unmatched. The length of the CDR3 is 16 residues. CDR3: CASSSSPGQHQDTQYF. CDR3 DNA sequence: TGTGCCAGCAGTTCTAGTCCGGGACAGCACCAAGATACGCAGTATTTT.

The CDR3 DNA sequence: TGTGCCAGCAGTCTAAGGGGTTCCTACGAGCAGTACTTC. Residues: CASSLRGSYEQYF. The rearrangement joins TRBV6-1 to TRBJ2-7, with a weak D call TRBD1 (5 bases). V gave up 5 bases and J gave up 1 base, with 9 bases separating them. Germline V CDR1 and CDR2: MNHNS, SASEGT. This CDR3 has 13 amino acids.

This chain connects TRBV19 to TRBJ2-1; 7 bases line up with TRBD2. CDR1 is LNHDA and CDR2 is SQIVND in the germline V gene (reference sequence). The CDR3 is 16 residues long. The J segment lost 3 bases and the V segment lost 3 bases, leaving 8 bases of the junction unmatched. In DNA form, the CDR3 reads TGTGCCAGTAGTATTAAGGGACCGGGAGGCTACAATGAGCAGTTCTTC. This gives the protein CASSIKGPGGYNEQFF.

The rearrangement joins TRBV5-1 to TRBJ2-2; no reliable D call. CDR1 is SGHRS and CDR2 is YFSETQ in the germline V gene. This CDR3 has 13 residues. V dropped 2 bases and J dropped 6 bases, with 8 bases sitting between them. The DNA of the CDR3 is TGCGCCAGCAGCTTTTCCGCGGCCGGGGAGCTGTTTTTT. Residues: CASSFSAAGELFF.

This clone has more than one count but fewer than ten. CDR3 sequence (DNA): TGCGCCAGCAGCCTTAGCGGGGATGCTGGGCATACGCAGTATTTT. It specifies CASSLSGDAGHTQYF. V gene TRBV5-1 combines with J gene TRBJ2-3; TRBD2 aligns across 8 bases. The CDR3 covers 15 residues. Germline loops: CDR1 SGHRS, CDR2 YFSETQ. Germline trimming cut 4 bases from V and 7 bases from J; bases unmatched to any gene: 11.

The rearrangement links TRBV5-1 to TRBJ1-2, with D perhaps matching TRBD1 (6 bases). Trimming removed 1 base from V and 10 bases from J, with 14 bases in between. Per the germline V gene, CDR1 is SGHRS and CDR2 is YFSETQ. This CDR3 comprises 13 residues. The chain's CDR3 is CASSLRGQAAYTF. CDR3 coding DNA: TGCGCCAGCAGCTTGCGGGGACAAGCCGCCTACACCTTC.

The CDR3: CASSYSGGDTGELFF. Written as DNA, the CDR3 is TGCGCCAGCAGTTATAGCGGGGGAGACACCGGGGAGCTGTTTTTT. The V gene is TRBV5-1, the J gene TRBJ2-2; 9 nucleotides match TRBD2. This CDR3 is built from 15 residues. V lost 5 bases and J lost 3; bases outside the gene matches: 5. The V gene's germline CDR1 is SGHRS and CDR2 YFSETQ.

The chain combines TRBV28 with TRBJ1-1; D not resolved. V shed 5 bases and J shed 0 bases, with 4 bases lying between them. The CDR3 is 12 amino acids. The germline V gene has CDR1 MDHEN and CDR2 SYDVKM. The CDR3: CASSRVNTEAFF. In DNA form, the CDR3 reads TGTGCCAGCAGTCGGGTGAACACTGAAGCTTTCTTT.

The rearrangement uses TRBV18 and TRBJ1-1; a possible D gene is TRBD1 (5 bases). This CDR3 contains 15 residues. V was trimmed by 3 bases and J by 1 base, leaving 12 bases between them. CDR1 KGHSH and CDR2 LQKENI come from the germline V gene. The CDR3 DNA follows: TGTGCCAGCTCACCGGCACAGGCGAGGAACACTGAAGCTTTCTTT. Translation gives CASSPAQARNTEAFF.

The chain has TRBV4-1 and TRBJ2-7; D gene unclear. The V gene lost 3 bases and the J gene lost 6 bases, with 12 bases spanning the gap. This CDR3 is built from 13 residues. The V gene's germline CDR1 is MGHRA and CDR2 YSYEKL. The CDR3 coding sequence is TGCGCCAGCAGCCAGGACCCGACGGGCGAGCAGTACTTC. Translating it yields CASSQDPTGEQYF.

CDR3 residues: CASSAGGKAFF. The CDR3 coding sequence is TGTGCCAGCAGCGCCGGGGGTAAAGCTTTCTTT. This chain connects TRBV6-5 to TRBJ1-1; TRBD1 is a possible D gene (5 bases). Germline CDR1 is MNHEY and CDR2 is SVGAGI. The CDR3 is 11 residues long. With 6 bases removed from V and 9 bases from J, the gap between germline ends came to 11 bases.

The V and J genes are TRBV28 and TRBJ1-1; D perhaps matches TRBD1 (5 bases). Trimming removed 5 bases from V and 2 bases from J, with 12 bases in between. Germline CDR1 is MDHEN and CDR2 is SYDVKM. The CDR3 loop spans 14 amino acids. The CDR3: CASSRLGVNTEAFF. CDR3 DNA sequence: TGTGCCAGCAGTAGATTGGGGGTAAACACTGAAGCTTTCTTT.

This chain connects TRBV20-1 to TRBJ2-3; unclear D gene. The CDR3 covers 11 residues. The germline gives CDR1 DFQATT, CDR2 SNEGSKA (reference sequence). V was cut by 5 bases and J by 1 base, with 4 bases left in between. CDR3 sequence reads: CSAAGTDTQYF. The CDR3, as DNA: TGCAGTGCTGCAGGCACAGATACGCAGTATTTT.

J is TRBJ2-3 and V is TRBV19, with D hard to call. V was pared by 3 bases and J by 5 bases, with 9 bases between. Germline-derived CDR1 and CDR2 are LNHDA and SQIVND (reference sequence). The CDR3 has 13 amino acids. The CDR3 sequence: CASSISGLDTQYF. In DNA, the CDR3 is TGTGCCAGTAGTATCTCTGGCTTAGATACGCAGTATTTT. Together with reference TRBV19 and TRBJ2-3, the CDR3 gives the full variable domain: DGGITQSPKYLFRKEGQNVTLSCEQNLNHDAMYWYRQDPGQGLRLIYYSQIVNDFQKGDIAEGYSVSREKKESFPLTVTSAQKNPTAFYLCASSISGLDTQYFGPGTRLTVL.

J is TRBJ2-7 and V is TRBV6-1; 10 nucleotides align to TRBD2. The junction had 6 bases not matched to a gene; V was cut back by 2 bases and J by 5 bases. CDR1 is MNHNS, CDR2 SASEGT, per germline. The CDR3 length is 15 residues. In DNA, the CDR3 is TGTGCCAGCAGTGAACAAGCGGGGGGGCCCCACGAGCAGTACTTC. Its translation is CASSEQAGGPHEQYF.

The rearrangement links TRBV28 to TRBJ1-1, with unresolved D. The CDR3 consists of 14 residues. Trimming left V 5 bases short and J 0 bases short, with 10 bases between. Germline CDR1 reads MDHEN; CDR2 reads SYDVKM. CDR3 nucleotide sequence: TGTGCCAGCAGTGAGGCAGCCGTGAACACTGAAGCTTTCTTT. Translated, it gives CASSEAAVNTEAFF.

The CDR3 is CASSASGYEQYF. DNA of the CDR3: TGTGCCAGCAGCGCGTCCGGGTACGAGCAGTACTTC. The chain employs TRBV7-8 and TRBJ2-5; D gene uncertain. With the DNA end fitting TRBJ2-7 better, the J assignment may be wrong. This CDR3 is 12 amino acids long. Looked up from germline, CDR1 is SGHVS and CDR2 is FQNEAQ.

CDR3 protein: CASSSGQGLNEKLFF. DNA of the CDR3: TGTGCCAGCAGTTCTGGACAGGGACTCAATGAAAAACTGTTTTTT. This chain connects TRBV28 to TRBJ1-4; 8 nucleotides agree with TRBD1. Trimming removed 4 bases from V and 5 bases from J; junction bases left unmatched: 6. The CDR3 extends over 15 amino acids. In germline, CDR1 is MDHEN, CDR2 SYDVKM.

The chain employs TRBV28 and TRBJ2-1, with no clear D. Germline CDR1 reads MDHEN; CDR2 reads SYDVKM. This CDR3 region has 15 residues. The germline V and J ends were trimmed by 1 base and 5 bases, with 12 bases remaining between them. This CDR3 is CASSLSFPGDNEQFF. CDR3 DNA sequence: TGTGCCAGCAGTTTATCCTTCCCTGGCGACAATGAGCAGTTCTTC.